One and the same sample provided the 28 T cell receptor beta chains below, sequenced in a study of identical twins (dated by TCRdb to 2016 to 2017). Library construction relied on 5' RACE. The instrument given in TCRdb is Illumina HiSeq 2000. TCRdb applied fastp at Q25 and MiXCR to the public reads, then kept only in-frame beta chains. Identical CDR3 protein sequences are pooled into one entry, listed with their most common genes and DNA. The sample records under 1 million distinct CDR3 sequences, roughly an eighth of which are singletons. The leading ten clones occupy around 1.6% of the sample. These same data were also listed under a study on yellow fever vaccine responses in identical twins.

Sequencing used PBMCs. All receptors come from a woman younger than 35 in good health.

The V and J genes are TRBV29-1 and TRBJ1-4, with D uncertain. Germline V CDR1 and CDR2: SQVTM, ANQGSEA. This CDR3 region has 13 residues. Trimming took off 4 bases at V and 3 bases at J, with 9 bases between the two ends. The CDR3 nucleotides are TGCAGCGTTGCGGTCGGGTCTAATGAAAAACTGTTTTTT. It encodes CSVAVGSNEKLFF.

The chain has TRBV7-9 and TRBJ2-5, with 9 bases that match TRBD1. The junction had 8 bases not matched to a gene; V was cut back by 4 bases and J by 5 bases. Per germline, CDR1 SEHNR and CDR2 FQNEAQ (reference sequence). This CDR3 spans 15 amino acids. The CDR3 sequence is CASSSTGGAVETQYF. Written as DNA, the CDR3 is TGTGCCAGCAGCTCCACAGGGGGCGCGGTGGAGACCCAGTACTTC.

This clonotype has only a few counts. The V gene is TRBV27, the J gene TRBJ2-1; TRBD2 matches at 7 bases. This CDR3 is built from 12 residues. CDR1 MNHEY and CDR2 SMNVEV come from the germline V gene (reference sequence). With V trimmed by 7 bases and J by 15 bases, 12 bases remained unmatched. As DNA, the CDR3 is TGTGCCAGCAACCCCCGGGGCGGGGGTGCGTTCTTC. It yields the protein CASNPRGGGAFF.

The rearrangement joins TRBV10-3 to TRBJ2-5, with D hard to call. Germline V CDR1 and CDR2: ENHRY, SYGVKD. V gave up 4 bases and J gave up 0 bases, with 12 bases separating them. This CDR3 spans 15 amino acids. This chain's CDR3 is CAISGGPNYQETQYF. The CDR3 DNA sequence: TGTGCCATCAGTGGTGGCCCTAACTACCAAGAGACCCAGTACTTC.

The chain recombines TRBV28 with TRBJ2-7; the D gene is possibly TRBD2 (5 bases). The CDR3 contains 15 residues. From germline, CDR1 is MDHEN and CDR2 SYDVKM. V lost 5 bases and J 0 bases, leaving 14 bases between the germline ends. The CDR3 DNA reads TGTGCCAGCAGTACTTTTGGAGGAAGCTCCTACGAGCAGTACTTC. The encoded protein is CASSTFGGSSYEQYF.

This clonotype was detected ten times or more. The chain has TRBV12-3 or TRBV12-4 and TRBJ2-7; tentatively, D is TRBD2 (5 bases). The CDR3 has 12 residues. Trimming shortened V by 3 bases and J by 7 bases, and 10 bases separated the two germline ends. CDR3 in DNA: TGTGCCAGCAGTTTTATCGGGAAGGAGCAGTACTTC. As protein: CASSFIGKEQYF.

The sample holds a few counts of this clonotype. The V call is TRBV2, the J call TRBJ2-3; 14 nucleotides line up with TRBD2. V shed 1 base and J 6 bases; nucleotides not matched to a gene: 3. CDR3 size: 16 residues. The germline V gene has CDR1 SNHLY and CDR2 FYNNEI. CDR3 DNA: TGTGCCAGCAGTGAAGAGGGACTAGCGGGGGTGGATACGCAGTATTTT. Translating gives CASSEEGLAGVDTQYF.

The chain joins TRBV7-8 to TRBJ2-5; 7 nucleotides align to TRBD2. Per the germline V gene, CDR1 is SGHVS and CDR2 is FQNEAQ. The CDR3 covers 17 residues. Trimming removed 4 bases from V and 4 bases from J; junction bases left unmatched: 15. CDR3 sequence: CASSYLGVAGGLETQYF. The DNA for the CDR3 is TGTGCCAGCAGCTACCTGGGGGTAGCGGGCGGTTTAGAGACCCAGTACTTC. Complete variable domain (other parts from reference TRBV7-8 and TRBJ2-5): GAGVSQSPRYKVAKRGQDVALRCDPISGHVSLFWYQQALGQGPEFLTYFQNEAQLDKSGLPSDRFFAERPEGSVSTLKIQRTQQEDSAVYLCASSYLGVAGGLETQYFGPGTRLLVL.

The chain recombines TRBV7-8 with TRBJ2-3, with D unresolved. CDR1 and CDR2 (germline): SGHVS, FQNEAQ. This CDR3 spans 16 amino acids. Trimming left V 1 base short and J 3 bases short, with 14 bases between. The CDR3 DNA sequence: TGTGCCAGCAGCTTAGATTACGGAAAAAGGACAGATACGCAGTATTTT. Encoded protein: CASSLDYGKRTDTQYF. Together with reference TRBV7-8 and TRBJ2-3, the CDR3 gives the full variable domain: GAGVSQSPRYKVAKRGQDVALRCDPISGHVSLFWYQQALGQGPEFLTYFQNEAQLDKSGLPSDRFFAERPEGSVSTLKIQRTQQEDSAVYLCASSLDYGKRTDTQYFGPGTRLTVL.

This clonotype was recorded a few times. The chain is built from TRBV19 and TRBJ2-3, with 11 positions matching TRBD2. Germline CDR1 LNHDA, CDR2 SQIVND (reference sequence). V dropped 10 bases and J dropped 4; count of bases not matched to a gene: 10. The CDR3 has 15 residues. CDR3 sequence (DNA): TGTGCCACCTCCCCGACTAGCGGGAATGCAGATACGCAGTATTTT. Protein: CATSPTSGNADTQYF. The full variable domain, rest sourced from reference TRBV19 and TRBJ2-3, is DGGITQSPKYLFRKEGQNVTLSCEQNLNHDAMYWYRQDPGQGLRLIYYSQIVNDFQKGDIAEGYSVSREKKESFPLTVTSAQKNPTAFYLCATSPTSGNADTQYFGPGTRLTVL.

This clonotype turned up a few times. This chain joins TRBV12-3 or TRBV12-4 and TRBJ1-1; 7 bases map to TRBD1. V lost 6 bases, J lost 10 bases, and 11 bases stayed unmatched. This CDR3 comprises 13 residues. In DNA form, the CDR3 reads TGTGCCAGCAGGACAGGGTTTTCAAATGTAGCTTTCTTT. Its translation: CASRTGFSNVAFF.

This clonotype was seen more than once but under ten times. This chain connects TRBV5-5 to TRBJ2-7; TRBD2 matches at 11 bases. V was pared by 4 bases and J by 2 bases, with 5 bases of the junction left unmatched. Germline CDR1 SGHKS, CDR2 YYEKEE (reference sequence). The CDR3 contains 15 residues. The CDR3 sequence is CASSPRLAGTYEQYF. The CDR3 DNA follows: TGTGCCAGCAGCCCCAGACTAGCGGGGACCTACGAGCAGTACTTC.

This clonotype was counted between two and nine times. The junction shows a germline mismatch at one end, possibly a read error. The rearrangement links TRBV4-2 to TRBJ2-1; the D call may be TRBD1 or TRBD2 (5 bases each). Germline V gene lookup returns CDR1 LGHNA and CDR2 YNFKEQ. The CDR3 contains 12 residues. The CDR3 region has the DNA TGTGCCAGCAGCCAGAAGGGGAGAAATGCTCTCTTC. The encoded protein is CASSQKGRNALF.

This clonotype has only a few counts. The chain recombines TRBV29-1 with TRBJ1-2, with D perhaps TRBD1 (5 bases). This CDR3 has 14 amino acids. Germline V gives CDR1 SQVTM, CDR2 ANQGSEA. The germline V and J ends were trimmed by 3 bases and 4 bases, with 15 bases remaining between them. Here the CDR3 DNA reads TGCAGCGTTGACGCGGGGGGACGAGGCTATGGCTACACCTTC. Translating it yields CSVDAGGRGYGYTF.

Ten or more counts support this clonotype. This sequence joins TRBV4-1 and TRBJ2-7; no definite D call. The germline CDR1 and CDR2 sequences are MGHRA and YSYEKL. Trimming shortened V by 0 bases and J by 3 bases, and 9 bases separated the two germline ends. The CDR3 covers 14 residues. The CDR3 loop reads CASSQEKGFYEQYF. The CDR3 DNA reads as TGCGCCAGCAGCCAAGAAAAAGGTTTCTACGAGCAGTACTTC.

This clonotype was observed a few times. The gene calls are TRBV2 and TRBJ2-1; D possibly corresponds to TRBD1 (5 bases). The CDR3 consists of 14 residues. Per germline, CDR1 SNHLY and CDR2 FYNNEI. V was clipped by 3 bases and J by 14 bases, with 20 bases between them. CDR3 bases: TGTGCCAGCAGTGATCCGATTCTATCAGGGTCGGAGTTCTTC. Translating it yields CASSDPILSGSEFF.

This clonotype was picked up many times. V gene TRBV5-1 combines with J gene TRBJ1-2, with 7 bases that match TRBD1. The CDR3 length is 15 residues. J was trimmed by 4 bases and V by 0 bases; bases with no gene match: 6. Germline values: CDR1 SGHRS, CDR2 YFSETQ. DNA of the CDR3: TGCGCCAGCAGCTTGGATAGAGGGGGCGGCTATGGCTACACCTTC. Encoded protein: CASSLDRGGGYGYTF. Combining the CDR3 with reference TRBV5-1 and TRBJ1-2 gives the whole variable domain KAGVTQTPRYLIKTRGQQVTLSCSPISGHRSVSWYQQTPGQGLQFLFEYFSETQRNKGNFPGRFSGRQFSNSRSEMNVSTLELGDSALYLCASSLDRGGGYGYTFGSGTRLTVV.

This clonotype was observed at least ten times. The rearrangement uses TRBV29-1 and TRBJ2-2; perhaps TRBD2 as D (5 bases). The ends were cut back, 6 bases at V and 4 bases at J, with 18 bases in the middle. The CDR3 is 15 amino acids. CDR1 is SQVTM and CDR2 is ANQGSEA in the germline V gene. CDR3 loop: CSVAHGGRGTGELFF. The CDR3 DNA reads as TGCAGCGTAGCCCACGGCGGTCGGGGCACCGGGGAGCTGTTTTTT.

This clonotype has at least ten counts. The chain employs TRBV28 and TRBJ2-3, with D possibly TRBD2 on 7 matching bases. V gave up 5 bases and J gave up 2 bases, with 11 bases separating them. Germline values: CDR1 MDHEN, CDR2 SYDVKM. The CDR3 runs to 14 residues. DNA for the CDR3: TGTGCCAGCAGTCTACGGGGGGCCACAGATACGCAGTATTTT. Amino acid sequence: CASSLRGATDTQYF.

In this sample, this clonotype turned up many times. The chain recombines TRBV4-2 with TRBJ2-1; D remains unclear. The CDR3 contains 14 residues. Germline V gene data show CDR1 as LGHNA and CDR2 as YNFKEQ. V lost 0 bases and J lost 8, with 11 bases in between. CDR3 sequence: CASSQENMGHEQFF. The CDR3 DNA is TGTGCCAGCAGCCAAGAAAATATGGGCCATGAGCAGTTCTTC.

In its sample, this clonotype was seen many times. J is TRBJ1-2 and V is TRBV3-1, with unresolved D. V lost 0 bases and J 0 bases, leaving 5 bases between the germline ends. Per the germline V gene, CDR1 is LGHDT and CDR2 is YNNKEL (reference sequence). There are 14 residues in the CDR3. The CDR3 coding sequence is TGTGCCAGCAGCCAAGAGGGTGCTAACTATGGCTACACCTTC. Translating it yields CASSQEGANYGYTF.

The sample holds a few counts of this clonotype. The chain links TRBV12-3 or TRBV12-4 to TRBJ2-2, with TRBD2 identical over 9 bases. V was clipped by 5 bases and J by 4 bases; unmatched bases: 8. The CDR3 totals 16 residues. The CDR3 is CASSGSGLASTGELFF. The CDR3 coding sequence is TGTGCCAGCAGTGGATCCGGACTAGCGTCCACCGGGGAGCTGTTTTTT.

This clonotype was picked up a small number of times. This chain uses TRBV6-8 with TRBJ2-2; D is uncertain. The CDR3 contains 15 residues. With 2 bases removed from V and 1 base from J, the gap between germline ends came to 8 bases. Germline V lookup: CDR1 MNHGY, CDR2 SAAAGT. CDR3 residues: CASSYQTVNTGELFF. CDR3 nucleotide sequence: TGTGCCAGCAGTTACCAAACGGTGAACACCGGGGAGCTGTTTTTT.

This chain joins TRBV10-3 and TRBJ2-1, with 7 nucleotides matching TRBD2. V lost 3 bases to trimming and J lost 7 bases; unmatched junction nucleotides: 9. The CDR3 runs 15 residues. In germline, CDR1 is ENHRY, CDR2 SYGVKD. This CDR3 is CAISDWELRGNEQFF. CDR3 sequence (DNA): TGTGCCATCAGTGATTGGGAATTGCGGGGGAATGAGCAGTTCTTC.

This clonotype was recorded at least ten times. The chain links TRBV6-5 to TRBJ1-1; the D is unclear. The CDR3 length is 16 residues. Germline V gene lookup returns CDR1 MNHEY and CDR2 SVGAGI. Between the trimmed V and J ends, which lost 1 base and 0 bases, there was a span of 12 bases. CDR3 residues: CASSYWAATMNTEAFF. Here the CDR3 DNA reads TGTGCCAGCAGTTACTGGGCAGCAACCATGAACACTGAAGCTTTCTTT.

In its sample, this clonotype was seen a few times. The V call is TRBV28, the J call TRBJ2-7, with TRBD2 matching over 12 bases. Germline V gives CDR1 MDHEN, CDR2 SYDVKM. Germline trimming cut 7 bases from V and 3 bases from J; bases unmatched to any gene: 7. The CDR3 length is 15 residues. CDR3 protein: CASTYLAGGLYEQYF. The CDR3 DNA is TGTGCCAGCACCTATCTAGCGGGAGGGCTCTACGAGCAGTACTTC.

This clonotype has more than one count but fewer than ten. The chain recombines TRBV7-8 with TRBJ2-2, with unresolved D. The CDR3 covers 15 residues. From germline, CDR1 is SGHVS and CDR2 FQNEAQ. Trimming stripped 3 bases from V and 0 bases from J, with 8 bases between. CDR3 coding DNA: TGTGCCAGCAGCTTTATCCGAACGAACACCGGGGAGCTGTTTTTT. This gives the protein CASSFIRTNTGELFF.

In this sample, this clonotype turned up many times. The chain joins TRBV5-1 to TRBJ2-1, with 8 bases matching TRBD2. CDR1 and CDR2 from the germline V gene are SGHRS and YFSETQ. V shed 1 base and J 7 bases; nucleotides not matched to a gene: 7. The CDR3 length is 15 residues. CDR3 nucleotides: TGCGCCAGCAGCTTGTTTCGGGGGGGCCGGAATGAGCAGTTCTTC. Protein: CASSLFRGGRNEQFF.